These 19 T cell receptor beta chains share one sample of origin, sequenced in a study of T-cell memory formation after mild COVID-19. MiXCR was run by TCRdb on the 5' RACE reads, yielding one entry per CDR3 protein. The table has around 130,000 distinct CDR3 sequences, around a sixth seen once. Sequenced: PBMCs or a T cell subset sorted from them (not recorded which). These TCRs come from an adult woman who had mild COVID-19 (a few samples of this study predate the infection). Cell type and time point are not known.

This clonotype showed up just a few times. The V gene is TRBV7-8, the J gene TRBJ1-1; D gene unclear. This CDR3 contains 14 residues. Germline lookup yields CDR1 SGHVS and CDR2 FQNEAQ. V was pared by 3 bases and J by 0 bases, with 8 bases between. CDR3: CASSLNTVNTEAFF. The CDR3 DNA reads TGTGCCAGCAGCTTGAACACAGTGAACACTGAAGCTTTCTTT. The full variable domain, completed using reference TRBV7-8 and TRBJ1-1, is GAGVSQSPRYKVAKRGQDVALRCDPISGHVSLFWYQQALGQGPEFLTYFQNEAQLDKSGLPSDRFFAERPEGSVSTLKIQRTQQEDSAVYLCASSLNTVNTEAFFGQGTRLTVV.

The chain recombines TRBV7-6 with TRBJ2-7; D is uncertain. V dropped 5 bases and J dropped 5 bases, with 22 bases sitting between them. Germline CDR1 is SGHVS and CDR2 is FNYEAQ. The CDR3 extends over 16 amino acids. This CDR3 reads CASSAKPPAIRDEQYF. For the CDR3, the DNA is TGTGCCAGCAGCGCCAAGCCCCCCGCAATCCGGGACGAGCAGTACTTC.

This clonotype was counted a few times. CDR3 residues: CASGQGTEAFF. In DNA, the CDR3 is TGTGCCAGCGGACAGGGAACTGAAGCTTTCTTT. The genes are TRBV6-5 and TRBJ1-1; the match to TRBD1 covers 8 bases. CDR3 length equals 11 residues. Germline V gives CDR1 MNHEY, CDR2 SVGAGI. Trimming removed 8 bases from V and 5 bases from J; junction bases left unmatched: 1.

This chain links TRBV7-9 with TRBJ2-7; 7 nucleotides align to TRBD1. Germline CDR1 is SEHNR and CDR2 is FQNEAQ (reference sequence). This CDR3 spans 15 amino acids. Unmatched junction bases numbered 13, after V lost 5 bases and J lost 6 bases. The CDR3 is CASSPTRQGPLEQYF. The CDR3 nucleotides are TGTGCCAGCAGCCCAACCCGACAGGGCCCCCTCGAGCAGTACTTC.

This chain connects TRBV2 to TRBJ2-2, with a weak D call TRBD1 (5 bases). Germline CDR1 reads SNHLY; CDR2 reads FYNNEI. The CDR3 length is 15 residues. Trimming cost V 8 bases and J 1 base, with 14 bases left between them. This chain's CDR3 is CASPIPGQNTGELFF. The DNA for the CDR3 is TGTGCCAGCCCAATCCCCGGACAGAACACCGGGGAGCTGTTTTTT.

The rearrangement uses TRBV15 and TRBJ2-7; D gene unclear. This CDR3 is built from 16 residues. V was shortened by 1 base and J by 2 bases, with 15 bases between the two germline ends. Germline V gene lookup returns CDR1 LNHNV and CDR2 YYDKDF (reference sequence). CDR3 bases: TGTGCCACCAGCAGAGCGGCCGTGACTTCTACCTACGAGCAGTACTTC. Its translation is CATSRAAVTSTYEQYF.

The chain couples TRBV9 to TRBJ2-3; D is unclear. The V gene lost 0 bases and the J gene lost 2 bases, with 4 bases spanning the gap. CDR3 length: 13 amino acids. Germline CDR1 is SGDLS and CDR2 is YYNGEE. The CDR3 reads CASSVDFTDTQYF. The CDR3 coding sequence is TGTGCCAGCAGCGTAGACTTCACAGATACGCAGTATTTT.

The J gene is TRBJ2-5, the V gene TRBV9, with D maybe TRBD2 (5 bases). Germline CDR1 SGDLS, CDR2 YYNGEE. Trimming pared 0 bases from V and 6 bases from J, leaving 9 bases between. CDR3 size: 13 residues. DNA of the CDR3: TGTGCCAGCAGCGTAGCTAGCATCCAGACCCAGTACTTC. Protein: CASSVASIQTQYF.

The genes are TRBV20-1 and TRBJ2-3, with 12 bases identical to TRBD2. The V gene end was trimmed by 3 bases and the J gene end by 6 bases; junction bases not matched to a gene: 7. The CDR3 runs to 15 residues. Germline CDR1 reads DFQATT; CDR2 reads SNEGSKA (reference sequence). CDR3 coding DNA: TGCAGTGCTAGTCCCGGACTAGCGGGAAGGGATACGCAGTATTTT. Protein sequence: CSASPGLAGRDTQYF.

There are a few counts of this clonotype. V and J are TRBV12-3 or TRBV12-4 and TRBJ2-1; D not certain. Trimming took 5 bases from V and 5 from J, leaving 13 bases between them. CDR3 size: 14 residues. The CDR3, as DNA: TGTGCCAGCAGTCAACGGGCAGAAGACAATGAGCAGTTCTTC. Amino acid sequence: CASSQRAEDNEQFF.

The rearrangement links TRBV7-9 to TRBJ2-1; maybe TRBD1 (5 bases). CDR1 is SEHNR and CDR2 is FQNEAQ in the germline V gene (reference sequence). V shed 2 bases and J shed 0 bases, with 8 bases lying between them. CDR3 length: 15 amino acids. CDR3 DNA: TGTGCCAGCAGCTTACCACAGGACTCCTACAATGAGCAGTTCTTC. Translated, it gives CASSLPQDSYNEQFF.

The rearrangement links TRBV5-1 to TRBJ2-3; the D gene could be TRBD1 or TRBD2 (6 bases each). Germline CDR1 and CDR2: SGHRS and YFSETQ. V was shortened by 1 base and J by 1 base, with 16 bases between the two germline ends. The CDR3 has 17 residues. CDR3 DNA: TGCGCCAGCAGCTTGCCTCGGGGGCGCGATGGCACAGATACGCAGTATTTT. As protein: CASSLPRGRDGTDTQYF.

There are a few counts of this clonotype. In DNA form, the CDR3 reads TGTGCCAGCAGCTTAGGGGGGGCGTATGGCAATCAGCCCCAGCATTTT. This encodes CASSLGGAYGNQPQHF. This chain joins TRBV11-2 and TRBJ1-5; TRBD1 is a possible D gene (6 bases). V lost 1 base and J 2 bases, leaving 12 bases between the germline ends. CDR3 length equals 16 residues. The V gene's germline CDR1 is SGHAT and CDR2 FQNNGV.

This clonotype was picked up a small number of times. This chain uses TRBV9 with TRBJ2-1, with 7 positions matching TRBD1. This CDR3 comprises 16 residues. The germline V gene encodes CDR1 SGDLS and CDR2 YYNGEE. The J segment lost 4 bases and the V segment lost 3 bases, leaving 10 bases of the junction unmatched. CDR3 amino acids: CASSASTGTEYNEQFF. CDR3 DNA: TGTGCCAGCAGCGCGAGCACCGGGACAGAATACAATGAGCAGTTCTTC.

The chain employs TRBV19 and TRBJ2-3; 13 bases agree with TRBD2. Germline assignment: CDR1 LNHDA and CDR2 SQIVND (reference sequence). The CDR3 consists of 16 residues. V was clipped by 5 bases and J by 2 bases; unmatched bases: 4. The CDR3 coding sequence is TGTGCCAGTAGTGAGGGACTAGCGGGATACACAGATACGCAGTATTTT. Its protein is CASSEGLAGYTDTQYF.

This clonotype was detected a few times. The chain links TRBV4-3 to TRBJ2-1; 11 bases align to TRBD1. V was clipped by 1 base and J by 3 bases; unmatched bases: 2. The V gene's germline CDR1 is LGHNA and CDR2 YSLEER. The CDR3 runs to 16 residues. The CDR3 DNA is TGCGCCAGCAGCCAAGGTGGGACAGGGGGCTACAATGAGCAGTTCTTC. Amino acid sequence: CASSQGGTGGYNEQFF.

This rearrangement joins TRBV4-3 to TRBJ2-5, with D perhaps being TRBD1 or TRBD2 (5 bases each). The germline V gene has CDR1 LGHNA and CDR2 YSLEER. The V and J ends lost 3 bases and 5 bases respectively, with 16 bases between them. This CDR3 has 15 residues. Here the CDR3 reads CASSQTTGRAETQYF. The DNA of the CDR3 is TGCGCCAGCAGCCAGACTACAGGCCGGGCGGAGACCCAGTACTTC.

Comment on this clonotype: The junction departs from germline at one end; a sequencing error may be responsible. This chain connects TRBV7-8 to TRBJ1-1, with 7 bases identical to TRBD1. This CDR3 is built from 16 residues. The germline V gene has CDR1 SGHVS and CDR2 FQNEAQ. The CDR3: CATSSRRDSLNTEAFF. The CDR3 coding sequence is TGTGCCACCAGCTCAAGGAGGGACAGTTTGAACACTGAAGCTTTCTTT.

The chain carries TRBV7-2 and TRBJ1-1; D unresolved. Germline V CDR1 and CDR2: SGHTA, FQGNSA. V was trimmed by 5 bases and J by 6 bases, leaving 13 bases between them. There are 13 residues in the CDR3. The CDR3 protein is CASSVPGGAEAFF. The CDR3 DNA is TGTGCCAGCAGCGTACCGGGAGGCGCTGAAGCTTTCTTT.